Sequencing of this TCR beta chain was carried out in a study of T cell changes during pregnancy in multiple sclerosis. Assay used: immunoSEQ multiplex PCR; TCRdb lists only in-frame clones, some missing. The sample has around 110,000 clones; 80% to 95% are singletons. Looked up from germline, CDR1 is SGHDT and CDR2 is YYEEEE. This CDR3 has 15 residues. V was pared by 3 bases and J by 7 bases, with 19 bases between. The chain recombines TRBV5-6 with TRBJ1-1; D may be TRBD1 (5 bases). The clonotype comes from a female donor in good health, enrolled as a control in a pregnancy study. The sample consisted of peripheral blood, taken in the third trimester of pregnancy. CDR3: CASSSPHNGQGEAFF. The CDR3 DNA is TGTGCCAGCAGCTCCCCACATAACGGGCAGGGTGAAGCTTTCTTT.